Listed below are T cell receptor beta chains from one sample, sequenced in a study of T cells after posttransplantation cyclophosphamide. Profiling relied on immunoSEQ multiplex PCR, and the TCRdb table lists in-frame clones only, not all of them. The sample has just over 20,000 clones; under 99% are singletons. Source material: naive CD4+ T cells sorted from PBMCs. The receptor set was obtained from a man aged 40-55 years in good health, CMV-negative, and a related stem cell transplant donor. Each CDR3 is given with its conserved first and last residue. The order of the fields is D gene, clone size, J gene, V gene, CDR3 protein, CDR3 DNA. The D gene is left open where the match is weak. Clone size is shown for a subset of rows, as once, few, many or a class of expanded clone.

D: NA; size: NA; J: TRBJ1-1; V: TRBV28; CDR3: CASSLDAGLNTEAFF; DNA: TGTGCCAGCAGTTTAGATGCAGGGCTTAACACTGAAGCTTTCTTT
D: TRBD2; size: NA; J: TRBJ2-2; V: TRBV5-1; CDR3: CASSLEAGGAGELFF; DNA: TGCGCCAGCAGCTTGGAAGCGGGAGGGGCCGGGGAGCTGTTTTTT
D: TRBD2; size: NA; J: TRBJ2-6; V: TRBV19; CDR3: CASSAQTSGGLSGANVLTF; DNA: TGTGCCAGTAGTGCCCAGACTAGCGGGGGGCTCTCTGGGGCCAACGTCCTGACTTTC
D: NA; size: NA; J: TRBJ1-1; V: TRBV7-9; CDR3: CASSLTQGSTEAFF; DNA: TGTGCCAGCAGCTTAACCCAGGGATCCACTGAAGCTTTCTTT
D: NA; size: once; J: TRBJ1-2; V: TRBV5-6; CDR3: CASSLGGTEIYGYTF; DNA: TGTGCCAGCAGCTTGGGGGGCACCGAAATCTATGGCTACACCTTC
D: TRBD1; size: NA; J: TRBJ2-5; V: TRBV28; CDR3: CASRKDRVFAETQYF; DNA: TGTGCCAGCAGGAAGGACAGGGTGTTCGCAGAGACCCAGTACTTC
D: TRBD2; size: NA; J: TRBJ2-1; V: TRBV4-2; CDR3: CASSQEIRPGLVYNEQFF; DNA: TGTGCCAGCAGCCAAGAGATTCGCCCGGGACTAGTCTACAATGAGCAGTTCTTC
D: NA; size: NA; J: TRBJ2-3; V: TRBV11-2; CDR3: CASSSSYRDTQYF; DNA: TGTGCCAGCAGCTCTAGCTATCGAGATACGCAGTATTTT
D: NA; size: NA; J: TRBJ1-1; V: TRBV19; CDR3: CASSAHEGPLTEAFF; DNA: TGTGCCAGTAGTGCCCACGAGGGCCCCTTGACTGAAGCTTTCTTT
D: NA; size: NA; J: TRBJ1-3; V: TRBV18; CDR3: CASSLGPLSETEGNTIYF; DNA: TGTGCCAGCTCACTGGGGCCTCTATCAGAGACGGAGGGAAACACCATATATTTT
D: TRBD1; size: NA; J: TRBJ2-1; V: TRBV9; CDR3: CASSVAFGRGYVNEQFF; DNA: TGTGCCAGCAGCGTAGCTTTTGGCAGGGGGTATGTCAATGAGCAGTTCTTC
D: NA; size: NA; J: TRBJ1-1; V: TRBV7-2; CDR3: CASSPRVDSKAFF; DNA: TGTGCCAGCAGCCCAAGAGTTGACAGCAAAGCTTTCTTT